The next 20 T cell receptor beta chains were all read from a single sample in a study of blood T cell repertoires in COVID-19. Sequencing was performed with immunoSEQ multiplex PCR; in TCRdb, only in-frame clones are kept and a portion is missing. This sample yields a few hundred thousand clones, of which less than 90% are seen a single time; roughly 1.7% belongs to the top ten. Sequenced material: peripheral blood. The source of these receptors is a man between 65 and 85 years old with acute or convalescent COVID-19.

V is TRBV9 and J is TRBJ2-5; the match to TRBD2 covers 12 bases. Germline assignment: CDR1 SGDLS and CDR2 YYNGEE. The CDR3 contains 15 residues. The junction had 3 bases not matched to a gene; V was cut back by 2 bases and J by 4 bases. CDR3 residues: CASSVVGLAGETQYF. In nucleotides, the CDR3 is TGTGCCAGCAGCGTTGTGGGACTAGCGGGAGAGACCCAGTACTTC.

The chain couples TRBV19 to TRBJ1-1; D call uncertain. Germline CDR1 LNHDA, CDR2 SQIVND (reference sequence). The CDR3 length is 16 residues. V shed 4 bases and J shed 1 base, with 16 bases lying between them. CDR3 coding DNA: TGTGCCAGTAGTACCCCTTTGACAAGCCCGAACACTGAAGCTTTCTTT. Translated, it gives CASSTPLTSPNTEAFF.

The chain recombines TRBV7-6 with TRBJ2-7, with a possible D match to TRBD2 (5 bases). Germline V lookup: CDR1 SGHVS, CDR2 FNYEAQ. The germline V and J ends were trimmed by 1 base and 7 bases, with 20 bases remaining between them. This CDR3 is built from 16 residues. CDR3 sequence (DNA): TGTGCCAGCAGCTTAGTTTTAGCGCAGTCCGATGGGGAGCAGTACTTC. Residues: CASSLVLAQSDGEQYF.

This chain uses TRBV4-2 with TRBJ1-6; 7 nucleotides align to TRBD1. This CDR3 comprises 14 residues. In germline, CDR1 is LGHNA, CDR2 YNFKEQ. J was trimmed by 9 bases and V by 0 bases; bases with no gene match: 2. This chain's CDR3 is CASSQDRGPSPLHF. The CDR3 DNA sequence: TGTGCCAGCAGCCAAGATAGGGGGCCTTCACCCCTCCACTTT.

V and J are TRBV21-1 and TRBJ2-1; TRBD2, the table's D call, lacks a check against the DNA. TRBV21-1 is a pseudogene locus. The CDR3 consists of 17 residues. CDR3 coding DNA: TGTGCCAGCAGCAAAGAAGGCGACTGCCCTACCTACAATGAGCAGTTCTTC. Amino acid sequence: CASSKEGDCPTYNEQFF.

The V call is TRBV5-4, the J call TRBJ2-1; D unresolved. Trimming removed 7 bases at V and 4 bases at J, with 18 bases between. The CDR3 totals 15 residues. Germline-derived CDR1 and CDR2 are SGHNT and YYREEE (reference sequence). This chain's CDR3 is CASPPPGSPYNEQFF. The CDR3 region has the DNA TGTGCCAGCCCACCACCAGGCTCCCCGTACAATGAGCAGTTCTTC.

In this sample, this clone turned up once. The chain employs TRBV2 and TRBJ1-2, with D perhaps matching TRBD1 (6 bases). Germline V gene sequence: CDR1 SNHLY, CDR2 FYNNEI. Trimming stripped 6 bases from V and 2 bases from J, with 13 bases between. This CDR3 has 14 amino acids. The DNA for the CDR3 is TGTGCCAGCAGGATCTCAGGGACAAACTATGGCTACACCTTC. It yields the protein CASRISGTNYGYTF.

This clone showed up just once. The chain is built from TRBV23-1 and TRBJ2-3; a possible D gene is TRBD1 (6 bases). TRBV23-1 is sorted into the ORF group, with uncertain function. The CDR3 is 18 amino acids. V was cut by 1 base and J by 2 bases, with 19 bases left in between. This CDR3 is CASSQYIGQIEFTDTQYF. CDR3 bases: TGCGCCAGCAGTCAATACATAGGACAGATAGAATTCACAGATACGCAGTATTTT.

This rearrangement joins TRBV29-1 to TRBJ1-3, with D uncertain. Germline CDR1 and CDR2: SQVTM and ANQGSEA. The CDR3 is made up of 13 amino acids. With 7 bases removed from V and 1 base from J, the gap between germline ends came to 11 bases. The CDR3 is CSASAGSGNTIYF. The CDR3 nucleotides read TGCAGCGCCTCCGCGGGATCTGGAAACACCATATATTTT.

CDR3 nucleotide sequence: TGTGCCAGCACCAGACAGGGGGCGACTGATTCACCCCTCCACTTT. Its translation is CASTRQGATDSPLHF. The chain employs TRBV2 and TRBJ1-6; 10 bases line up with TRBD1. Germline CDR1 SNHLY, CDR2 FYNNEI. There are 15 residues in the CDR3. V was clipped by 7 bases and J by 8 bases; unmatched bases: 8.

V usage is TRBV6-5 and J usage is TRBJ2-7; perhaps TRBD2 as D (5 bases). CDR1 and CDR2 (germline): MNHEY, SVGAGI. This CDR3 region has 15 residues. Trimming shortened V by 6 bases and J by 0 bases, and 15 bases separated the two germline ends. The CDR3 reads CASSRSDFSSYEQYF. The CDR3, as DNA: TGTGCCAGCAGCCGGTCGGACTTCAGCTCCTACGAGCAGTACTTC.

The gene calls are TRBV2 and TRBJ1-2; D ambiguous. This CDR3 comprises 17 residues. Looked up from germline, CDR1 is SNHLY and CDR2 is FYNNEI. V was shortened by 3 bases and J by 7 bases, with 24 bases between the two germline ends. In DNA, the CDR3 is TGTGCCAGCAGTGATCCCCTTTCAGGAACAGCCATTACTGGCTACACCTTC. This sequence encodes CASSDPLSGTAITGYTF.

This clone was detected once. J is TRBJ2-7 and V is TRBV5-8; perhaps TRBD1 as D (5 bases). Deletions cut 2 bases from V and 0 bases from J, with 15 bases between. CDR1 and CDR2 (germline): SGHTS, YDEGEE. The CDR3 length is 16 residues. The CDR3 here is CASSFTRGASSYEQYF. CDR3 DNA: TGTGCCAGCAGCTTTACAAGGGGCGCTAGCTCCTACGAGCAGTACTTC.

The V and J genes are TRBV5-6 and TRBJ2-5, with 9 bases that match TRBD2. J gave up 0 bases and V 0 bases, and 9 bases lay outside the gene matches. Looked up from germline, CDR1 is SGHDT and CDR2 is YYEEEE. The CDR3 extends over 18 amino acids. The CDR3 DNA follows: TGTGCCAGCAGCTTGGCCTCGACTAGCGGAGATTACCAAGAGACCCAGTACTTC. Amino acid sequence: CASSLASTSGDYQETQYF.

This rearrangement joins TRBV19 to TRBJ2-1; TRBD2 agrees at 15 bases. CDR3 size: 15 residues. J was trimmed by 12 bases and V by 6 bases; bases with no gene match: 9. CDR1 is LNHDA and CDR2 is SQIVND in the germline V gene (reference sequence). The CDR3 spells CASSSRTSGRAMQFF. The CDR3 DNA is TGTGCCAGTAGCTCAAGGACTAGCGGGAGGGCCATGCAGTTCTTC.

The rearrangement links TRBV18 to TRBJ1-1; D may be TRBD1 (5 bases). The ends were cut back, 3 bases at V and 0 bases at J, with 11 bases in the middle. Looked up from germline, CDR1 is KGHSH and CDR2 is LQKENI. The CDR3 consists of 15 residues. CDR3 in amino acids: CASSPSGQLNTEAFF. The CDR3, as DNA: TGTGCCAGCTCACCGTCCGGACAATTGAACACTGAAGCTTTCTTT.

The V gene is TRBV7-2, the J gene TRBJ2-1; D ambiguous. The germline gives CDR1 SGHTA, CDR2 FQGNSA. Trimming took off 5 bases at V and 6 bases at J, with 5 bases between the two ends. This CDR3 contains 11 residues. CDR3 region: CASSTVNEQFF. Written as DNA, the CDR3 is TGTGCCAGCAGCACAGTCAATGAGCAGTTCTTC.

This clone was counted once. V is TRBV19 and J is TRBJ1-6; possible D gene TRBD1, 5 bases. With 2 bases removed from V and 13 bases from J, the gap between germline ends came to 18 bases. The CDR3 runs 15 residues. CDR1 LNHDA and CDR2 SQIVND come from the germline V gene (reference sequence). The DNA of the CDR3 is TGTGCCAGTAGTATAAGTGGTCAGGGAATGCTTCCCCTCCACTTT. As protein: CASSISGQGMLPLHF.

V and J are TRBV9 and TRBJ2-3; the match to TRBD2 covers 8 bases. The CDR3 sequence is 13 residues long. After removal of 4 bases from V and 6 bases from J, the junction contained 4 bases not matched to a gene. CDR1 SGDLS and CDR2 YYNGEE come from the germline V gene. The CDR3 sequence is CASSPGGFDTQYF. The CDR3 DNA follows: TGTGCCAGCAGCCCGGGGGGGTTCGATACGCAGTATTTT.

The chain employs TRBV5-4 and TRBJ2-7, with 7 bases matching TRBD2. The V segment lost 4 bases and the J segment 5 bases; nucleotides outside the gene matches: 12. The CDR3 extends over 15 amino acids. Germline V gives CDR1 SGHNT, CDR2 YYREEE (reference sequence). The CDR3: CASSPRGGSGDEQYF. DNA for the CDR3: TGTGCCAGCAGCCCCCGGGGCGGGAGCGGGGACGAGCAGTACTTC.